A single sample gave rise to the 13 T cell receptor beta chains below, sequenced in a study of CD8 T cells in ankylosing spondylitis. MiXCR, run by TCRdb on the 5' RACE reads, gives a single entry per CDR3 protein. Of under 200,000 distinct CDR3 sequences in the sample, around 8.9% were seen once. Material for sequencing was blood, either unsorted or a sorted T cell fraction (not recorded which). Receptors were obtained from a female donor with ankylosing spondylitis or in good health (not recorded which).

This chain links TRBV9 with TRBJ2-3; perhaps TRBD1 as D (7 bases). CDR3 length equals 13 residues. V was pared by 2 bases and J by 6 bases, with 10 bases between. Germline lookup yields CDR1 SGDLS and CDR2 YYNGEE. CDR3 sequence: CASSVPGGDTQYF. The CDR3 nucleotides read TGTGCCAGCAGCGTCCCAGGGGGGGATACGCAGTATTTT.

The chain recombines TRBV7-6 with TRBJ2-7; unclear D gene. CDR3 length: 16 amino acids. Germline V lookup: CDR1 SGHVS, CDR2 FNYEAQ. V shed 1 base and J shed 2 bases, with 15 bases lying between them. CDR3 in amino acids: CASSLVVTQSTYEQYF. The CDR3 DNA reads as TGTGCCAGCAGCTTAGTGGTCACCCAATCCACCTACGAGCAGTACTTC.

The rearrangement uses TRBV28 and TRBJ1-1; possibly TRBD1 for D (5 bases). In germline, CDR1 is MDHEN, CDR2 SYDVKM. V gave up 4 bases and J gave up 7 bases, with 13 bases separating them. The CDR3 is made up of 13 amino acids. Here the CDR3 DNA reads TGTGCCAGCAGTTCGGCAGGGTTCTTTGAAGCTTTCTTT. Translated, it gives CASSSAGFFEAFF. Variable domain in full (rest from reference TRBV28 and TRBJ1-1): DVKVTQSSRYLVKRTGEKVFLECVQDMDHENMFWYRQDPGLGLRLIYFSYDVKMKEKGDIPEGYSVSREKKERFSLILESASTNQTSMYLCASSSAGFFEAFFGQGTRLTVV.

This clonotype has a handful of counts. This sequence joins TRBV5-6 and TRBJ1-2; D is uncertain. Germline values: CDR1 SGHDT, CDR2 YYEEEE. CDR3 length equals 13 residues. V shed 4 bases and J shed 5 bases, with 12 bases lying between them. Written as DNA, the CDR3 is TGTGCCAGCAGCCTGGGGATAATATATGGCTACACCTTC. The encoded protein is CASSLGIIYGYTF.

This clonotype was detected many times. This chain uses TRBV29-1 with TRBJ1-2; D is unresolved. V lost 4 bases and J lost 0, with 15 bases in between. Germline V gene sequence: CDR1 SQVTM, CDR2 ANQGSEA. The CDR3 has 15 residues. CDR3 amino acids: CSVALVGSTNYGYTF. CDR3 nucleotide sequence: TGCAGCGTTGCATTGGTAGGCTCCACTAACTATGGCTACACCTTC. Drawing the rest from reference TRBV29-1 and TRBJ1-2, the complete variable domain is SAVISQKPSRDICQRGTSLTIQCQVDSQVTMMFWYRQQPGQSLTLIATANQGSEATYESGFVIDKFPISRPNLTFSTLTVSNMSPEDSSIYLCSVALVGSTNYGYTFGSGTRLTVV.

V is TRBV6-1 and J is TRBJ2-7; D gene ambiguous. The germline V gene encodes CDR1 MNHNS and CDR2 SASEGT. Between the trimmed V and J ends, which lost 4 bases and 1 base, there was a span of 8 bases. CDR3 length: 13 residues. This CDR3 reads CASSGENSYEQYF. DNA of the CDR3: TGTGCCAGCAGTGGAGAGAATTCCTACGAGCAGTACTTC.

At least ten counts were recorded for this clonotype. The CDR3 region has the DNA TGTGCCAGCAGTTTAACGACAGTCAACCAGCCCCAGCATTTT. Translation gives CASSLTTVNQPQHF. The genes are TRBV12-3 or TRBV12-4 and TRBJ1-5, with D tentatively TRBD1 (5 bases). This CDR3 is built from 14 residues. V was clipped by 2 bases and J by 7 bases, with 12 bases between them.

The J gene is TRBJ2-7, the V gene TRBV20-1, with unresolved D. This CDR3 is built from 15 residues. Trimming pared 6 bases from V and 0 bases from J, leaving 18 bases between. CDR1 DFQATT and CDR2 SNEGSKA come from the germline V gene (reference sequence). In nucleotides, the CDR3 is TGCAGTGCCCGAACCGACACATCCTCCTCCTACGAGCAGTACTTC. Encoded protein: CSARTDTSSSYEQYF.

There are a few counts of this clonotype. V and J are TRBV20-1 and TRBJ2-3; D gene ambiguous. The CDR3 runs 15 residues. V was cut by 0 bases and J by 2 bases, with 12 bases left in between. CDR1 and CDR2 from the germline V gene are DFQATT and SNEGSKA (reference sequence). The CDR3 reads CSARDVGSPTDTQYF. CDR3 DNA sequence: TGCAGTGCTAGAGATGTAGGTTCCCCCACAGATACGCAGTATTTT.

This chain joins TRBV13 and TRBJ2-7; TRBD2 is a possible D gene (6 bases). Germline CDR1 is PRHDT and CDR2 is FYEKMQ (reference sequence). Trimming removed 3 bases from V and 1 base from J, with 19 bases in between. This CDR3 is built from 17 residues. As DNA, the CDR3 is TGTGCCAGCAGCTTTACGGGGCCGGGACTTCGATCCTACGAGCAGTACTTC. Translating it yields CASSFTGPGLRSYEQYF. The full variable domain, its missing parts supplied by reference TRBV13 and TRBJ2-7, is AAGVIQSPRHLIKEKRETATLKCYPIPRHDTVYWYQQGPGQDPQFLISFYEKMQSDKGSIPDRFSAQQFSDYHSELNMSSLELGDSALYFCASSFTGPGLRSYEQYFGPGTRLTVT.

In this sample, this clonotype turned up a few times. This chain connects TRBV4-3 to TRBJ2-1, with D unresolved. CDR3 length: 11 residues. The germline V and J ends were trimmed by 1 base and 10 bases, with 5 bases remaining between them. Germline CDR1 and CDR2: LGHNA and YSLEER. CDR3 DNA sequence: TGCGCCAGCAGCCAAGGCCGGGAGCAGTTCTTC. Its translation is CASSQGREQFF.

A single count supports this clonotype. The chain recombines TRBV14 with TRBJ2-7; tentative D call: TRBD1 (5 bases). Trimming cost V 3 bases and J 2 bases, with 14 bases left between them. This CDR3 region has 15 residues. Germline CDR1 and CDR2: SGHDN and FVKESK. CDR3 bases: TGTGCCAGCAGCCATCCCACCCAGGGAACCTACGAGCAGTACTTC. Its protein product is CASSHPTQGTYEQYF.

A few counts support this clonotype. In nucleotides, the CDR3 is TGTGCCAGCAGCTTCGACAGGGTAGACTATGGCTACACCTTC. It encodes CASSFDRVDYGYTF. V and J are TRBV12-3 or TRBV12-4 and TRBJ1-2, with 7 bases that match TRBD1. V lost 6 bases to trimming and J lost 3 bases; unmatched junction nucleotides: 7. This CDR3 comprises 14 residues.